This T cell receptor beta chain was documented in a study of T cell responses to AZD1222 COVID-19 vaccine. Findings and caveats of the study: Breadth and depth of Spike-specific TCRs rose after two AZD1222 doses. Repertoires were obtained solely post-peak T cell response.

Germline V gene data show CDR1 as SGHDT and CDR2 as YYEEEE. Between the trimmed V and J ends, which lost 4 bases and 1 base, there was a span of 15 bases. This CDR3 has 16 amino acids. The table came from immunoSEQ multiplex PCR; TCRdb's copy has only in-frame clones and leaves some out. The sample carries 160,000 or so clones, 70% to 90% recorded once. As to this clone: Its antigen is as yet unknown.

The chain joins TRBV5-6 to TRBJ1-3, with D possibly TRBD1 on 5 matching bases. This clonotype was obtained from an adult who had recovered from COVID-19. The source was peripheral blood, collected after recovery from COVID-19. The CDR3, as DNA: TGTGCCAGCAGCCCCTCCCCGGGGCCATCTGGAAACACCATATATTTT. Amino acids: CASSPSPGPSGNTIYF.